This T cell receptor beta chain was observed in a study of blood T cell repertoires in COVID-19. Study at large: The United States, Italy and Spain provided the acute and convalescent COVID-19 samples. PBMCs, B-cell-depleted T cells, or T cells were the source of the cDNA or gDNA that made up the material.

As processed by the authors: It was from reference gene primer amplification that nucleated cell counts were estimated. Sequencing used immunoSEQ multiplex PCR; TCRdb keeps in-frame clones, though not all of them. For V, J and clone size, that table is used; D and trimming come from the DNA. The sample consists of roughly 90,000 clones, around 85% of them appearing once. The CDR3 is 13 residues long. The germline V and J ends were trimmed by 5 bases and 9 bases, with 14 bases remaining between them. The germline V gene encodes CDR1 SGHAT and CDR2 FQNNGV. The clonotype was recovered from a human donor in a cohort sampled during active COVID-19. The V and J genes are TRBV11-2 and TRBJ2-1; D possibly corresponds to TRBD2 (6 bases). The sample consisted of peripheral blood. The CDR3 nucleotides are TGTGCCAGCAGCCTGGGACTCTTGGGTGAGCAGTTCTTC. This encodes CASSLGLLGEQFF. Full variable domain (rest looked up from reference TRBV11-2 and TRBJ2-1): EAGVAQSPRYKIIEKRQSVAFWCNPISGHATLYWYQQILGQGPKLLIQFQNNGVVDDSQLPKDRFSAERLKGVDSTLKIQPAKLEDSAVYLCASSLGLLGEQFFGPGTRLTVL.